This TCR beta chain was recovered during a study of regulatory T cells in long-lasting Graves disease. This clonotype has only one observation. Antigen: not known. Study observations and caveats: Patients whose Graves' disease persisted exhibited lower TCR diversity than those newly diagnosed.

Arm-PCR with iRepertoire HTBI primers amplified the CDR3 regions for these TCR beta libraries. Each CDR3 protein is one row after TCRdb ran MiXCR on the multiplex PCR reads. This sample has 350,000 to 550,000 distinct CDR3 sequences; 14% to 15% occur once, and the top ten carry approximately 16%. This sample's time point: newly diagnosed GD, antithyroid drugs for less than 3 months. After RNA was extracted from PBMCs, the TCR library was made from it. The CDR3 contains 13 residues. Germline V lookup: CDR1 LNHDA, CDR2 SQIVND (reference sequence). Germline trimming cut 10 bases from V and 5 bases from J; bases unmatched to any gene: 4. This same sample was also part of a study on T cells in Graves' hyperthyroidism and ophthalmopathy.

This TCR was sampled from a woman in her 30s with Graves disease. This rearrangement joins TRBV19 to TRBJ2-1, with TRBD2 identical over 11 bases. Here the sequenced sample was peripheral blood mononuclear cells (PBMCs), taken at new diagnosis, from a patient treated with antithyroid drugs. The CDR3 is CATAGLADNEQFF. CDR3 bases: TGTGCCACCGCGGGACTAGCGGACAATGAGCAGTTCTTC.